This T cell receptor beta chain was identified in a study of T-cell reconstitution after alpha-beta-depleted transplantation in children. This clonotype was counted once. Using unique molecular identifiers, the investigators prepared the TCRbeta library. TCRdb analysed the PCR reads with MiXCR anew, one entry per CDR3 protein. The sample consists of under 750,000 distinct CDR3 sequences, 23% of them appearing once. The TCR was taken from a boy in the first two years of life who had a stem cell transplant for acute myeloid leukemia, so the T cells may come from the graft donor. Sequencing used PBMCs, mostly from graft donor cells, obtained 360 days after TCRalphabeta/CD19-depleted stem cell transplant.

The CDR3 sequence: CASSGGPENYGYTF. CDR3 bases: TGTGCCAGCAGCGGTGGGCCAGAGAACTATGGCTACACCTTC. This chain connects TRBV4-2 to TRBJ1-2; D is unresolved. The CDR3 is 14 residues long. Trimming removed 5 bases at V and 2 bases at J, with 12 bases between. The V gene's germline CDR1 is LGHNA and CDR2 YNFKEQ.